These 22 T cell receptor beta chains were sequenced from one sample in a study of blood T cells in healthy people across ages. A J-beta primer mix and a sample-barcoded 5' primer were used in a second PCR of about 6 to 12 cycles. TCRdb reanalysed the 5' RACE reads using MiXCR and keeps one entry per CDR3 protein. Counted here are about 800,000 distinct CDR3 sequences, roughly 25% occurring once; the ten biggest clones make up under 4.5%. This sample was shared with a second study, whose subject was T cells of mothers and their children.

The sample taken for sequencing was blood. The receptors derive from a boy between 10 and 17 years old in good health.

The chain employs TRBV2 and TRBJ2-3; D might be TRBD2 (5 bases). The CDR3 runs to 14 residues. Per germline, CDR1 SNHLY and CDR2 FYNNEI. Trimming cost V 1 base and J 6 bases, with 11 bases left between them. The CDR3 nucleotides are TGTGCCAGCAGTGAAGACGGGATGATCGATACGCAGTATTTT. Protein: CASSEDGMIDTQYF.

The CDR3 here is CASSIGDNEQFF. CDR3 DNA: TGTGCCAGTAGTATAGGGGACAATGAGCAGTTCTTC. The chain is built from TRBV19 and TRBJ2-1, with D unresolved. Germline V gene lookup returns CDR1 LNHDA and CDR2 SQIVND (reference sequence). The CDR3 length is 12 residues. Trimming stripped 1 base from V and 5 bases from J, with 3 bases between.

This chain connects TRBV20-1 to TRBJ1-5; D not certain. Trimming removed 6 bases from V and 0 bases from J, with 12 bases in between. The CDR3 is 14 amino acids. Germline CDR1 reads DFQATT; CDR2 reads SNEGSKA (reference sequence). The CDR3 protein is CSAKDRVSNQPQHF. CDR3 bases: TGCAGTGCCAAGGACCGGGTTAGCAATCAGCCCCAGCATTTT.

The chain links TRBV7-2 to TRBJ2-1, with D unclear. The DNA end is a closer match to TRBJ2-5, so the J assignment may be wrong. The CDR3 is made up of 14 amino acids. Germline V gene sequence: CDR1 SGHTA, CDR2 FQGNSA. In DNA form, the CDR3 reads TGTGCCAGCAGCTTAGAACCCAACCAAGAGACCCAGTACTTC. Protein product: CASSLEPNQETQYF.

There are a few counts of this clonotype. One end of the junction fails to match germline, which may point to a read error. V usage is TRBV29-1 and J usage is TRBJ2-7; 7 bases align to TRBD1. From germline, CDR1 is SQVTM and CDR2 ANQGSEA. The CDR3 loop spans 12 amino acids. The CDR3, as DNA: TGCAGCGTCGAAGACAGGGCAGCTGAGCAGTACTTC. Amino acids: CSVEDRAAEQYF.

As regards this clonotype: Because it lacks the conserved phenylalanine or tryptophan at the end, this CDR3 is likely a read error. V gene TRBV19 combines with J gene TRBJ2-3; D remains unclear. V lost 5 bases and J 1 base, leaving 10 bases between the germline ends. CDR1 LNHDA and CDR2 SQIVND come from the germline V gene (reference sequence). The CDR3 extends over 14 amino acids. CDR3: CASSLTQGTDTQYL. In nucleotides, the CDR3 is TGTGCCAGTAGTCTGACCCAGGGCACAGATACGCAGTATCTT.

This clonotype was seen only a few times. The chain employs TRBV28 and TRBJ1-6; no definite D call. The V gene lost 6 bases and the J gene lost 4 bases, with 10 bases spanning the gap. The CDR3 is 14 residues long. Germline CDR1 MDHEN, CDR2 SYDVKM. The CDR3 nucleotides read TGTGCCAGCAGGCCGTCGGGATATAATTCACCCCTCCACTTT. It translates to CASRPSGYNSPLHF. The full variable domain, its missing parts supplied by reference TRBV28 and TRBJ1-6, is DVKVTQSSRYLVKRTGEKVFLECVQDMDHENMFWYRQDPGLGLRLIYFSYDVKMKEKGDIPEGYSVSREKKERFSLILESASTNQTSMYLCASRPSGYNSPLHFGNGTRLTVT.

The chain couples TRBV4-1 to TRBJ2-3; 11 bases are a match to TRBD2. The CDR3 is made up of 16 amino acids. The V gene's germline CDR1 is MGHRA and CDR2 YSYEKL. V gave up 1 base and J gave up 6 bases; unmatched junction bases: 6. The CDR3 region is CASSQVIAGGTDTQYF. The CDR3 DNA is TGCGCCAGCAGCCAAGTTATAGCGGGGGGGACGGATACGCAGTATTTT.

This clonotype came up a few times. V gene TRBV6-5 combines with J gene TRBJ2-1; D perhaps matches TRBD2 (5 bases). This CDR3 has 15 amino acids. V lost 6 bases to trimming and J lost 8 bases, with 20 bases between them. Germline V lookup: CDR1 MNHEY, CDR2 SVGAGI. CDR3 in DNA: TGTGCCAGCAGCGACCGGGGTTCGGTAGTGCATGAGCAGTTCTTC. Translation gives CASSDRGSVVHEQFF.

V is TRBV29-1 and J is TRBJ2-7, with TRBD1 matching 7 bases. Germline V gene sequence: CDR1 SQVTM, CDR2 ANQGSEA. This CDR3 contains 14 residues. V was clipped by 5 bases and J by 6 bases; unmatched bases: 13. CDR3 loop: CSVPLSNTGVEQYF. The CDR3 coding sequence is TGCAGCGTTCCGCTGAGTAATACAGGGGTCGAGCAGTACTTC.

This clonotype occurred a few times. V usage is TRBV20-1 and J usage is TRBJ2-7; the match to TRBD2 covers 10 bases. The ends lost 0 bases at V and 3 bases at J; junction bases unmatched: 5. Germline CDR1 reads DFQATT; CDR2 reads SNEGSKA (reference sequence). The CDR3 spans 15 residues. The CDR3 bases are TGCAGTGCTAGAGATGAGACTAGCGGGCTCTACGAGCAGTACTTC. Residues: CSARDETSGLYEQYF.

This chain joins TRBV4-3 and TRBJ1-4; D is unclear. The CDR3 is 14 residues long. Germline V gene data show CDR1 as LGHNA and CDR2 as YSLEER. V dropped 4 bases and J dropped 7 bases, with 13 bases sitting between them. The CDR3, as DNA: TGCGCCAGCAGCCCAAGCGCGACGGCTGAAAAACTGTTTTTT. Its translation is CASSPSATAEKLFF.

V is TRBV4-3 and J is TRBJ1-6, with unresolved D. The CDR3 has 15 amino acids. V was trimmed by 0 bases and J by 10 bases, leaving 13 bases between them. The germline V gene has CDR1 LGHNA and CDR2 YSLEER. The DNA of the CDR3 is TGCGCCAGCAGCCAAGATGGGTCGAGTGGCTCACCCCTCCACTTT. It codes for CASSQDGSSGSPLHF.

The gene calls are TRBV27 and TRBJ2-5, with 12 bases identical to TRBD2. J gave up 2 bases and V 8 bases, and 9 bases lay outside the gene matches. The CDR3 has 16 amino acids. Germline loops: CDR1 MNHEY, CDR2 SMNVEV (reference sequence). The CDR3 loop reads CASGGRTSGIQETQYF. The DNA of the CDR3 is TGTGCCAGCGGGGGCAGGACTAGCGGGATTCAAGAGACCCAGTACTTC.

The J gene is TRBJ1-2, the V gene TRBV7-9; TRBD1 aligns across 9 bases. The CDR3 sequence is 16 residues long. With V trimmed by 5 bases and J by 6 bases, 13 bases remained unmatched. CDR1 is SEHNR, CDR2 FQNEAQ, per germline (reference sequence). The CDR3 loop reads CASSQGEQGALNGYTF. CDR3 DNA: TGTGCCAGCAGCCAAGGGGAACAGGGGGCCTTAAATGGCTACACCTTC.

The chain uses TRBV2 and TRBJ2-3; 10 nucleotides line up with TRBD1. The trim removed 5 bases at V and 4 bases at J, leaving 6 bases unmatched. Germline V gene lookup returns CDR1 SNHLY and CDR2 FYNNEI. The CDR3 has 15 residues. CDR3 sequence (DNA): TGTGCCAGCAGTCGGGACAGGGGTCTCCCAGATACGCAGTATTTT. It encodes CASSRDRGLPDTQYF.

V is TRBV12-3 or TRBV12-4 and J is TRBJ1-2, with TRBD1 matching over 7 bases. The V segment lost 7 bases and the J segment 7 bases; nucleotides outside the gene matches: 6. The CDR3 is 12 residues long. DNA of the CDR3: TGTGCCAGCAAAAGACAGGGCGGTGGCTACACCTTC. Its protein product is CASKRQGGGYTF.

This clonotype has a handful of counts. The chain has TRBV9 and TRBJ1-2; D is perhaps TRBD1 (5 bases). V was pared by 3 bases and J by 3 bases, with 15 bases between. Germline-derived CDR1 and CDR2 are SGDLS and YYNGEE. CDR3 length equals 15 residues. CDR3 DNA sequence: TGTGCCAGCAGCGCCCAGATGGACACGTACTATGGCTACACCTTC. Translation gives CASSAQMDTYYGYTF.

This clonotype was seen once. This chain joins TRBV4-3 and TRBJ2-1; D is perhaps TRBD2 (7 bases). Germline CDR1 is LGHNA and CDR2 is YSLEER. CDR3 length: 13 residues. The germline V and J ends were trimmed by 9 bases and 8 bases, with 17 bases remaining between them. In DNA, the CDR3 is TGCGCCAGAAGGAGGGGGGGCAGGGATGAGCAGTTCTTC. Protein sequence: CARRRGGRDEQFF.

The chain recombines TRBV12-3 or TRBV12-4 with TRBJ2-5, with 7 bases lining up with TRBD1. The J call is doubtful: the DNA matches TRBJ2-1 better. This CDR3 region has 12 residues. The CDR3 DNA reads TGTGCCAGCAGCGCACTAGGGGGCATGCAGTTCTTC. Its protein product is CASSALGGMQFF.

The chain uses TRBV28 and TRBJ2-7; 7 bases align to TRBD2. This CDR3 comprises 16 residues. Per germline, CDR1 MDHEN and CDR2 SYDVKM. The V segment lost 3 bases and the J segment 0 bases; nucleotides outside the gene matches: 8. Here the CDR3 DNA reads TGTGCCAGCAGTTTGGAGTCAGGGAGGGCCTCCTACGAGCAGTACTTC. This gives the protein CASSLESGRASYEQYF.

This clonotype was detected only a few times. The DNA of the CDR3 is TGTGCCAGCAGCTTTGGTCCGGGGAGCGAGCAGTACTTC. Its protein is CASSFGPGSEQYF. The rearrangement links TRBV13 to TRBJ2-7; the D gene is possibly TRBD2 (5 bases). The CDR3 is made up of 13 amino acids. CDR1 is PRHDT, CDR2 FYEKMQ, per germline (reference sequence). The V end lost 3 bases, the J end lost 6 bases, and 12 bases lay between the germline ends.